The TCR beta chain described here comes from a study of human T cells and chemical hapten exposure. TCRdb reanalysed the RACE reads using MiXCR and keeps one entry per CDR3 protein. The profile shows 380,000 or so distinct CDR3 sequences, roughly 4.8% of them singletons. Time point meaning: patch test 1, 2 weeks after DPC sensitization. Described treatment: therapeutic diphenylcyclopropenone sensitization with weekly scalp DPC. Blood draws preceded each patch test application. This clonotype was counted between two and nine times. The antigen remains unidentified. The V end lost 4 bases, the J end lost 2 bases, and 8 bases lay between the germline ends. The CDR3 covers 13 residues. Germline V gene sequence: CDR1 SGHNT, CDR2 YYREEE (reference sequence). Study-wide points: Significantly greater numbers of large CDR3 similarity clusters came from expanded TCRs than from controls.

The rearrangement uses TRBV5-4 and TRBJ2-3; D is ambiguous. Sample: whole blood, taken in connection with sensitization to the hapten diphenylcyclopropenone (DPC). The TCR sequence derives from a woman aged 50 to 60 with alopecia areata. Some clones in this sample may be carry-over from other donors' samples. CDR3 in amino acids: CASSPWDTDTQYF. CDR3 nucleotides: TGTGCCAGCAGCCCCTGGGACACAGATACGCAGTATTTT.